Below, 31 T cell receptor beta chains from the same sample are listed, as sequenced in a study of T cell responses to AZD1222 COVID-19 vaccine. Libraries were prepared by immunoSEQ multiplex PCR; TCRdb keeps only in-frame clonotypes and omits some of them. The sample holds around 110,000 clones, roughly 90% seen once. This specimen was peripheral blood, taken on day 0 of AZD1222 vaccination. These receptors all come from an adult in good health.

This clone was seen just once. J is TRBJ2-1 and V is TRBV27; D uncertain. The CDR3 has 14 residues. Germline V gives CDR1 MNHEY, CDR2 SMNVEV (reference sequence). V lost 4 bases, J lost 5 bases, and 12 bases lay in between. The CDR3 loop is CASSSPALDNEQFF. CDR3 nucleotide sequence: TGTGCCAGCAGTTCACCAGCTCTAGACAATGAGCAGTTCTTC.

The rearrangement links TRBV3-1 (or the pseudogene TRBV3-2) to TRBJ1-2; D uncertain. The CDR3 spans 13 residues. V gave up 2 bases and J gave up 8 bases, with 12 bases separating them. Germline CDR1 reads LGHDT; CDR2 reads YNNKEL (reference sequence). The CDR3 nucleotides read TGTGCCAGCAGCCAACAGGTGACAAGAGGCTACACCTTC. Amino acids: CASSQQVTRGYTF.

The rearrangement links TRBV29-1 to TRBJ1-1; TRBD1 agrees at 11 bases. Germline values: CDR1 SQVTM, CDR2 ANQGSEA. The CDR3 covers 13 residues. The ends lost 1 base at V and 6 bases at J; junction bases unmatched: 1. The CDR3 loop reads CSVEGTGGPEAFF. The CDR3 DNA reads TGCAGCGTTGAAGGGACAGGGGGCCCTGAAGCTTTCTTT. Combining the CDR3 with reference TRBV29-1 and TRBJ1-1 gives the whole variable domain SAVISQKPSRDICQRGTSLTIQCQVDSQVTMMFWYRQQPGQSLTLIATANQGSEATYESGFVIDKFPISRPNLTFSTLTVSNMSPEDSSIYLCSVEGTGGPEAFFGQGTRLTVV.

A single count supports this clone. J is TRBJ2-5 and V is TRBV7-9; D could derive from TRBD1 or TRBD2 (5 bases each). Germline values: CDR1 SEHNR, CDR2 FQNEAQ (reference sequence). V lost 3 bases, J lost 4 bases, and 15 bases lay in between. This CDR3 region has 15 residues. The CDR3 nucleotides read TGTGCCAGCAGCTTTCAGGGCGGGCGCGGAGAGACCCAGTACTTC. Residues: CASSFQGGRGETQYF.

In DNA, the CDR3 is TGTGCCAGCAGCTTTGTCGGGAGAGTTCAGAACGAGCAGTACTTC. Translation: CASSFVGRVQNEQYF. The chain uses TRBV3-1 (or the pseudogene TRBV3-2) and TRBJ2-7; D is perhaps TRBD2 (6 bases). In germline, CDR1 is LGHDT, CDR2 YNNKEL (reference sequence). Trimming took 5 bases from V and 5 from J, leaving 19 bases between them. The CDR3 sequence is 15 residues long.

This chain connects TRBV18 to TRBJ1-1; TRBD1 might be the D (6 bases). Trimming removed 4 bases at V and 8 bases at J, with 11 bases between. CDR3 length: 12 residues. The germline V gene has CDR1 KGHSH and CDR2 LQKENI. The CDR3 DNA follows: TGTGCCAGCTCACGCCCGGGGGGCGAAGCTTTCTTT. Translation gives CASSRPGGEAFF.

The V gene is TRBV5-6, the J gene TRBJ2-7; D tentatively fits TRBD1 or TRBD2 (5 bases each). The CDR3 covers 15 residues. The V gene's germline CDR1 is SGHDT and CDR2 YYEEEE. Trimming removed 4 bases at V and 2 bases at J, with 16 bases between. CDR3 sequence reads: CASSPRWGSTYEQYF. CDR3 DNA: TGTGCCAGCAGCCCCCGATGGGGGAGCACCTACGAGCAGTACTTC.

The chain combines TRBV6-5 with TRBJ1-3, with 7 nucleotides matching TRBD1. The length of the CDR3 is 13 residues. With V trimmed by 5 bases and J by 3 bases, 1 base remained unmatched. Germline CDR1 and CDR2: MNHEY and SVGAGI. The CDR3 DNA follows: TGTGCCAGCAGTCCAGGGGGTGGAAACACCATATATTTT. It codes for CASSPGGGNTIYF.

The chain couples TRBV5-1 to TRBJ2-7; TRBD1 aligns across 8 bases. V trimming: 3 bases; J trimming: 5 bases; junction bases outside the gene matches: 7. This CDR3 is 14 amino acids long. Germline CDR1 reads SGHRS; CDR2 reads YFSETQ. This CDR3 is CASSYSGTGDEQYF. The CDR3 bases are TGCGCCAGCAGCTACTCCGGGACAGGCGACGAGCAGTACTTC.

The CDR3 here is CASRLQGSQPQHF. The CDR3 bases are TGTGCCAGCAGGCTACAGGGGAGCCAGCCCCAGCATTTT. This rearrangement joins TRBV6-5 to TRBJ1-5; TRBD1 aligns across 7 bases. Germline CDR1 is MNHEY and CDR2 is SVGAGI. After removal of 6 bases from V and 7 bases from J, the junction contained 6 bases not matched to a gene. The CDR3 has 13 residues.

J is TRBJ2-1 and V is TRBV7-3; TRBD2 matches at 9 bases. The CDR3 has 16 amino acids. J gave up 4 bases and V 1 base, and 5 bases lay outside the gene matches. Germline loops: CDR1 SGHTA, CDR2 FQGTGA. DNA of the CDR3: TGTGCCAGCAGCTTAATCCCTAGCGGGGAGTACAATGAGCAGTTCTTC. Protein sequence: CASSLIPSGEYNEQFF.

This clone was observed a single time. The gene calls are TRBV19 and TRBJ2-3; D is unresolved. Per the germline V gene, CDR1 is LNHDA and CDR2 is SQIVND (reference sequence). The CDR3 covers 15 residues. Trimming shortened V by 2 bases and J by 0 bases, and 9 bases separated the two germline ends. CDR3 amino acids: CASSITIASTDTQYF. Here the CDR3 DNA reads TGTGCCAGTAGTATAACCATCGCTAGCACAGATACGCAGTATTTT.

The V gene is TRBV18, the J gene TRBJ2-4; D unclear. Trimming cost V 2 bases and J 2 bases, with 7 bases left between them. Germline-derived CDR1 and CDR2 are KGHSH and LQKENI. The CDR3 contains 14 residues. The CDR3 coding sequence is TGTGCCAGCTCACCAGCCTTTTCCAAAAACATTCAGTACTTC. It specifies CASSPAFSKNIQYF.

The chain joins TRBV2 to TRBJ1-5; no clear D. The CDR3 has 14 amino acids. Trimming pared 3 bases from V and 4 bases from J, leaving 10 bases between. Germline V gene data show CDR1 as SNHLY and CDR2 as FYNNEI. This CDR3 reads CASSDGRPNQPQHF. CDR3 sequence (DNA): TGTGCCAGCAGTGATGGCAGGCCAAATCAGCCCCAGCATTTT. The full variable domain, with the rest looked up from reference TRBV2 and TRBJ1-5, is EPEVTQTPSHQVTQMGQEVILRCVPISNHLYFYWYRQILGQKVEFLVSFYNNEISEKSEIFDDQFSVERPDGSNFTLKIRSTKLEDSAMYFCASSDGRPNQPQHFGDGTRLSIL.

This sequence joins TRBV5-4 and TRBJ2-3; the match to TRBD2 covers 13 bases. Losses at the gene ends were 3 bases for V and 4 bases for J; bases not matched to a gene: 2. CDR1 is SGHNT, CDR2 YYREEE, per germline (reference sequence). The CDR3 runs to 15 residues. CDR3 in amino acids: CASSWTSGSADTQYF. CDR3 nucleotide sequence: TGTGCCAGCAGCTGGACTAGCGGGAGCGCAGATACGCAGTATTTT.

This clone was detected ten times or more. The chain recombines TRBV7-9 with TRBJ1-5; D ambiguous. Germline CDR1 reads SEHNR; CDR2 reads FQNEAQ (reference sequence). The V end was cut by 1 base, the J end by 0 bases, with 7 bases between. The CDR3 runs 15 residues. The CDR3 bases are TGTGCCAGCAGCTTAGTCGGGGATAGCAATCAGCCCCAGCATTTT. It specifies CASSLVGDSNQPQHF.

The chain carries TRBV19 and TRBJ2-2; D ambiguous. Germline V lookup: CDR1 LNHDA, CDR2 SQIVND (reference sequence). This CDR3 comprises 14 residues. V lost 3 bases, J lost 6 bases, and 11 bases lay in between. CDR3 sequence: CASSIPNVAGELFF. The CDR3 DNA is TGTGCCAGTAGTATCCCCAACGTCGCCGGGGAGCTGTTTTTT.

The genes are TRBV7-2 and TRBJ1-4; 10 nucleotides agree with TRBD1. Unmatched junction bases numbered 6, after V lost 5 bases and J lost 6 bases. The CDR3 is made up of 15 amino acids. Germline V gene sequence: CDR1 SGHTA, CDR2 FQGNSA. The CDR3 coding sequence is TGTGCCAGCAGCCAAGACAGGGGGCAGGATGAAAAACTGTTTTTT. It encodes CASSQDRGQDEKLFF.

This clone was observed once. The chain couples TRBV27 to TRBJ1-1; 7 nucleotides line up with TRBD1. The CDR3 consists of 15 residues. CDR1 and CDR2 (germline): MNHEY, SMNVEV (reference sequence). Trimming removed 5 bases from V and 7 bases from J; junction bases left unmatched: 13. The CDR3 bases are TGTGCCAGCAGTCTACGACAGGGACTCCGCAATGAAGCTTTCTTT. Translated: CASSLRQGLRNEAFF.

The chain joins TRBV6-5 to TRBJ2-7; maybe TRBD1 (6 bases). The CDR3 runs 14 residues. V lost 5 bases and J lost 2, with 13 bases in between. From germline, CDR1 is MNHEY and CDR2 SVGAGI. CDR3 DNA: TGTGCCAGCAGTACTTTGACAGGCACCTACGAGCAGTACTTC. This gives the protein CASSTLTGTYEQYF.

The V gene is TRBV27, the J gene TRBJ1-3, with D possibly matching TRBD1 (6 bases). Germline-derived CDR1 and CDR2 are MNHEY and SMNVEV (reference sequence). CDR3 size: 14 residues. Trimming stripped 6 bases from V and 2 bases from J, with 11 bases between. CDR3 in DNA: TGTGCCAGCAGCCCTCGGGGGCCTGGAAACACCATATATTTT. This codes for CASSPRGPGNTIYF.

V usage is TRBV2 and J usage is TRBJ1-6; 7 nucleotides agree with TRBD1. V shed 7 bases, J shed 7 bases, and the junction held 10 bases outside the gene matches. The CDR3 has 15 residues. Per germline, CDR1 SNHLY and CDR2 FYNNEI. DNA for the CDR3: TGTGCCAGCAAGAACGACAGGGTTCGAAATTCACCCCTCCACTTT. It yields the protein CASKNDRVRNSPLHF.

DNA of the CDR3: TGTGCCAGCAGACAAACAGTGGGGCCGGGCTACACCTTC. This encodes CASRQTVGPGYTF. The chain combines TRBV27 with TRBJ1-2, with D tentatively TRBD1 (5 bases). The V gene lost 6 bases and the J gene lost 8 bases, with 16 bases spanning the gap. Looked up from germline, CDR1 is MNHEY and CDR2 is SMNVEV (reference sequence). CDR3 length: 13 residues.

The chain combines TRBV10-3 with TRBJ2-3; 15 nucleotides align to TRBD2. The CDR3 consists of 18 residues. The germline V gene encodes CDR1 ENHRY and CDR2 SYGVKD. The ends lost 6 bases at V and 3 bases at J; junction bases unmatched: 10. Here the CDR3 reads CAIRGGLAGGGATDTQYF. Here the CDR3 DNA reads TGTGCCATCAGGGGGGGACTAGCGGGAGGTGGGGCTACAGATACGCAGTATTTT.

The chain joins TRBV7-9 to TRBJ1-4; D unresolved. Per the germline V gene, CDR1 is SEHNR and CDR2 is FQNEAQ (reference sequence). The CDR3 runs to 13 residues. Between the trimmed V and J ends, which lost 6 bases and 7 bases, there was a span of 12 bases. The CDR3 nucleotides read TGTGCCAGCAGAAACTACGATGGTGAAAAACTGTTTTTT. This codes for CASRNYDGEKLFF.

CDR3 sequence: CASSLRVSGSENEQFF. CDR3 nucleotides: TGCGCCAGCAGCTTACGAGTTAGCGGGAGTGAGAATGAGCAGTTCTTC. The chain carries TRBV5-1 and TRBJ2-1; 9 bases align to TRBD2. The germline CDR1 and CDR2 sequences are SGHRS and YFSETQ. The CDR3 spans 16 residues. V lost 2 bases and J lost 7; bases outside the gene matches: 10. The variable domain in full, with the rest retrieved from reference TRBV5-1 and TRBJ2-1, is KAGVTQTPRYLIKTRGQQVTLSCSPISGHRSVSWYQQTPGQGLQFLFEYFSETQRNKGNFPGRFSGRQFSNSRSEMNVSTLELGDSALYLCASSLRVSGSENEQFFGPGTRLTVL.

The CDR3 reads CASSLVPLRTDTQYF. The DNA of the CDR3 is TGCGCCAGCAGCTTGGTACCCCTACGAACAGATACGCAGTATTTT. This chain connects TRBV5-1 to TRBJ2-3; D gene ambiguous. Trimming shortened V by 0 bases and J by 3 bases, and 11 bases separated the two germline ends. The CDR3 extends over 15 amino acids. The germline V gene has CDR1 SGHRS and CDR2 YFSETQ.

This clone came up a few times. The chain carries TRBV4-1 and TRBJ1-2, with 11 bases aligning to TRBD1. With 1 base clipped from V and 4 bases from J, the junction kept 8 bases outside the gene matches. Germline CDR1 MGHRA, CDR2 YSYEKL. The CDR3 consists of 17 residues. The CDR3 nucleotides read TGCGCCAGCAGCCAAGGCTCCCGGACAGGGGGCCTCTATGGCTACACCTTC. Amino acids: CASSQGSRTGGLYGYTF.

V and J are TRBV10-3 and TRBJ1-3, with D hard to call. Germline CDR1 is ENHRY and CDR2 is SYGVKD. V was cut by 3 bases and J by 1 base, with 4 bases left in between. The CDR3 has 13 amino acids. The CDR3 nucleotides are TGTGCCATCAGTGACAATTCTGGAAACACCATATATTTT. This codes for CAISDNSGNTIYF.

The chain recombines TRBV19 with TRBJ1-1; D unresolved. The CDR3 covers 14 residues. V was cut by 6 bases and J by 3 bases, with 14 bases left in between. Germline V gene lookup returns CDR1 LNHDA and CDR2 SQIVND (reference sequence). As DNA, the CDR3 is TGTGCCAGTAGAAAGGCCCTCGTGGACACTGAAGCTTTCTTT. Protein product: CASRKALVDTEAFF. The variable domain in full, with the rest retrieved from reference TRBV19 and TRBJ1-1, is DGGITQSPKYLFRKEGQNVTLSCEQNLNHDAMYWYRQDPGQGLRLIYYSQIVNDFQKGDIAEGYSVSREKKESFPLTVTSAQKNPTAFYLCASRKALVDTEAFFGQGTRLTVV.

This clone was picked up one time. The chain employs TRBV19 and TRBJ2-7; D unresolved. Germline-derived CDR1 and CDR2 are LNHDA and SQIVND (reference sequence). The ends were cut back, 3 bases at V and 2 bases at J, with 8 bases in the middle. The CDR3 loop spans 13 amino acids. The CDR3 loop is CASSMDATYEQYF. The CDR3 nucleotides are TGTGCCAGTAGTATGGACGCCACCTACGAGCAGTACTTC. Together with reference TRBV19 and TRBJ2-7, the CDR3 gives the full variable domain: DGGITQSPKYLFRKEGQNVTLSCEQNLNHDAMYWYRQDPGQGLRLIYYSQIVNDFQKGDIAEGYSVSREKKESFPLTVTSAQKNPTAFYLCASSMDATYEQYFGPGTRLTVT.